This T cell receptor beta chain was profiled in a study of OX40 agonist ivuxolimab in advanced cancers. Study-level points and caveats: Dose levels from 0.1 to 3.0 mg/kg saw CD4+ and CD8+ blood T cells expand clonally by week 6.

This CDR3 has 16 residues. Germline CDR1 reads SGHRS; CDR2 reads YFSETQ. V lost 0 bases to trimming and J lost 4 bases, with 15 bases between them. Libraries were prepared by immunoSEQ multiplex PCR; TCRdb keeps only in-frame clonotypes and omits some of them. Altogether around 70,000 clones are present, over 70% being singletons, with the ten largest covering less than 5.5%. About this clone: The antigen remains undetermined.

The rearrangement uses TRBV5-1 and TRBJ2-3, with D hard to call. This specimen consisted of CD4+ or CD8+ T cells sorted from blood, obtained in a trial of the OX40 agonist ivuxolimab. This TCR derives from an adult with an advanced solid tumor such as melanoma, head and neck, liver or kidney cancer. CDR3 nucleotides: TGCGCCAGCAGCTTGGAGGGCCGAAGTGAGGCAGATACGCAGTATTTT. Translating it yields CASSLEGRSEADTQYF.